The clone carrying this T cell receptor beta chain was seen only a few times. Its specificity is not known. These data originate in a study of T-cell reconstitution after alpha-beta-depleted transplantation in children. Study results and limitations: Newly produced T cells mostly provided counts and TCRbeta diversity after one year, as hyperexpanded clones declined.

The authors prepared the TCRbeta library with unique molecular identifiers. TCRdb itself ran the PCR reads through MiXCR, one entry per CDR3 protein. Of approximately 980,000 distinct CDR3 sequences detected, under 30% appear once; the ten largest clones hold roughly 31%. The CDR3 loop spans 14 amino acids. V was shortened by 1 base and J by 4 bases, with 12 bases between the two germline ends. CDR1 DFQATT and CDR2 SNEGSKA come from the germline V gene (reference sequence). The V and J genes are TRBV20-1 and TRBJ2-3, with D possibly called TRBD1 or TRBD2 (5 bases each). This receptor was obtained from a boy in the first two years of life who had a stem cell transplant for SCID, so the T cells may come from the graft donor. This specimen consisted of PBMCs, mostly from graft donor cells, obtained 360 days after TCRalphabeta/CD19-depleted stem cell transplant. The CDR3 region has the DNA TGCAGTGCTAGAGGGGGTAGAGGGGCAGATACGCAGTATTTT. Its protein is CSARGGRGADTQYF.